Reported below is one TCR beta chain. Its specificity is not known. CDR1 is SQVTM, CDR2 ANQGSEA, per germline. The V and J ends lost 6 bases and 6 bases respectively, with 21 bases between them. CDR3 size: 14 residues. The data derive from a study of T cells in Graves' hyperthyroidism and ophthalmopathy. Findings of the study overall: Ophthalmopathy and stable hyperthyroidism were told apart by a 13 V-J model.

Patients having uncontrolled infection, another autoimmune disease, pregnancy or lactation were not included. Sample collection date corresponds to first hyperthyroidism diagnosis, prior to any ophthalmopathy symptoms. What was amplified from RNA transcripts were TCR beta CDR3 regions. Carried out on the TCR CDR3, a first-round RT-PCR used the HTBI primer set. TCRdb fed the multiplex PCR reads into MiXCR, producing one record per CDR3 protein. The table records fewer than 500,000 distinct CDR3 sequences, approximately 15% of them present only once. The sample taken for sequencing was blood. V usage is TRBV29-1 and J usage is TRBJ2-7; perhaps TRBD1 as D (6 bases). The receptor was derived from a man aged 25-45 years with Graves' hyperthyroidism that later progressed to Graves' ophthalmopathy. CDR3 sequence reads: CSVPRAGVAGEQYF. The CDR3 DNA reads TGCAGCGTACCCAGGGCAGGGGTGGCGGGCGAGCAGTACTTC.